This T cell receptor beta chain was recovered during a study of identical twins. Study-wide findings and caveats: With abundant cord blood beta clonotypes, insertions were fewer; memory repertoires showed no such pattern.

V trimming: 5 bases; J trimming: 1 base; junction bases outside the gene matches: 2. The CDR3 consists of 15 residues. MiXCR, applied by TCRdb to the 5' RACE reads, yields one record per CDR3 protein. The data hold 700,000 or so distinct CDR3 sequences, with 21% observed a single time. This clonotype was recorded at least ten times. The antigen is unknown. These data also formed part of another study, on T cells expressing NK-cell markers.

The chain links TRBV12-3 or TRBV12-4 to TRBJ2-1; TRBD2 agrees at 10 bases. Material: PBMCs. This receptor was obtained from a young woman in good health. In DNA, the CDR3 is TGTGCCAGCAGTCTTAGCGGGAGGTCCTACAATGAGCAGTTCTTC. As protein: CASSLSGRSYNEQFF.